This T cell receptor beta chain was captured in a study of CD8 T cells in acute hepatitis C reinfection (dated by TCRdb to the early 2020s). With respect to the entire study: The study profiled the TCRbeta repertoire of CD8+ T cells specific for the HCV NS3-1073 epitope during acute infection and after viral clearance. A few spontaneous resolvers provided paired acute and follow-up samples. General findings and caveats noted by the study authors: Regardless of outcome, more than ten public clonotypes were found, and one public clonotype used V04-02/J02-02. The NS3-1073 specific repertoires were highly diverse, and diversity did not differ significantly among acute resolver, follow-up resolver and acute chronic samples. All groups showed preferential use of the TRBV04 and TRBV06 gene families, a pattern that overrepresentation in the naive pool did not explain. No follow-up repertoires were available for chronically infected subjects, since NS3-1073 specific cells were too rare to be sorted. Because bulk sequencing covered only the TCRbeta chain, the alphabeta pairing of public clonotypes could not be determined. CDR3 sequences shared with other epitopes were rarely observed, and exact matching may have been limited by differing sequencing approaches.

According to the germline V gene, CDR1 reads MGHRA and CDR2 reads YSYEKL. From cysteine to phenylalanine, the CDR3 is 16 amino acids long. Only the CDR3 part of the read is kept: 48 bases, read in frame from the first base. V is cut by 1 base and J by 7 bases, and the space between the germline ends is 16 bases. The FACS-sorted cells had their genomic DNA extracted, and the commercial immunoSEQ service was used to sequence the TCRbeta chains. The published analysis was carried out like this. ImmunoSEQ Analyzer software v3.0 and R v3.5.1 were used to analyze the repertoire data. Sequences containing stop codons or out-of-frame rearrangements were removed, so only productive rearrangements were analyzed. Simpson diversity, Shannon entropy, CDR3 length and nucleotide addition metrics were obtained from the sequencing provider. Clonotypes were grouped by frequency as dominant, sub-dominant, low or lowest abundance, and most analyses excluded clonotypes below 0.1%. Any CDR3 amino acid clonotype present in at least two subjects at a cumulative frequency of at least 0.5% was labeled public. Drawn from immuneACCESS, this table holds only the in-frame rearrangements with V and J called that TCRdb kept. Clones are partly lost; checked studies trace under half to an unresolved V gene and leave the rest unexplained. V and J calls and clone size are copied from that table; D and trimming were computed from the DNA. The sample table contains approximately 40,000 clones; only one count was recorded for 70% to 90% of them. Approximately 11% of the sample is held by the ten biggest clonotypes.

In the paper's terms, the time point label means: naive CD8 control sorted from an acute-time-point sample. Enrolled in the Montreal Hepatitis C Cohort (HEPCO) in Canada, the donors were people who inject drugs, and these donors were followed every 3 months. Acute primary HCV infection was defined as a positive HCV RNA or antibody test that came after a negative test within the prior 24 weeks. Antibodies against CD3, CD8 and CD45RO were used for surface staining, and dead cells were excluded with an aqua fixable dye. The cohort included roughly eight spontaneous resolvers, defined as subjects with HCV RNA clearance within 24 weeks. Once thawed from cryostorage, peripheral blood mononuclear cells underwent negative selection via the MACS CD8+ T cell Isolation Kit to obtain CD8+ T cells. Sorting of the cells was done on a BD FACSAria II cell sorter. About this clone: The clone's antigen remains unknown. No per-base quality is available; no much larger clone lies one base away.

The sequencing input was naive CD8+ T cells from PBMCs. The cell subset or site label on this specimen signifies: sorted total naive CD45RO-negative CD8+ T cells. The sequence came from a woman aged 18-35 years who spontaneously cleared hepatitis C infection. The chain links TRBV4-1 with TRBJ2-2; the D region possibly corresponds to TRBD1 (5 bases align). The CDR3 is CASSQGQGPWNGELFF. The nucleotides read TGCGCCAGCAGCCAAGGTCAGGGTCCCTGGAACGGGGAGCTGTTTTTT.